What follows is one T cell receptor (beta chain) and its context. Its antigen is unknown. Nothing much larger sits one base from this clone, and base qualities are not available. TCRbeta CDR3 regions were amplified from genomic DNA by means of the immunoSEQ Assay, a bias-controlled multiplex PCR. The original methods were these. Nucleated cell counts per sample were estimated from amplification of reference gene primers within the assay. To quantify the absolute abundance of each unique TCRbeta CDR3 rearrangement, sequence reads were collapsed and filtered. For each sample, productive Simpson clonality was calculated as the square root of Simpson's diversity index across productive rearrangements. TCRdb retrieved this table from immuneACCESS and kept in-frame rearrangements only. Not all clones are present; in checked studies, unresolved V genes account for under half, and no reason is known for the remainder. The DNA was the basis for D and trimming; V, J and clone size are from that table. In this sample the table shows about 190,000 clones, roughly nine tenths of which occur a single time. The leading ten clones occupy 2.1% of the sample.

This specimen belongs to a study of blood T cell repertoires in COVID-19 (dated by TCRdb to 2018 to 2020). Background for the entire study: The collaborator samples originated in the United States, Italy and Spain and spanned the acute and convalescent phases of COVID-19. The prospective study material was composed of cDNA or gDNA derived from T cells, B-cell-depleted T cells, or PBMCs. Deeply sampled blood TCRbeta repertoires from subjects exposed to, actively infected with, or recovered from COVID-19 were included in the dataset. The repertoires were made available in a free public database intended to serve as a resource for research on the immune response to SARS-CoV-2. The samples were drawn from the first 160 participants of the ongoing ImmuneRACE study and from over 950 subjects provided by 6 global collaborators. The sample metadata nearly always contained a de-identified subject ID, COVID-19 status, age in years and sex. Where HLA class I and class II types were available, the types were taken from metadata supplied by the sample provider, not from assay-based typing. The full study reports these points: The quantity of clinical and demographic metadata differed by source and by participant and was supplied without curation.

Each collaborating institution followed its own protocols to collect whole blood in K2EDTA tubes. For TCRbeta analysis, collaborators shipped samples in one of three forms: frozen whole blood, isolated PBMCs, or DNA extracted from either of those sample types. From the cysteine through the phenylalanine, the CDR3 covers 15 amino acids. Here the CDR3 DNA is all that survives: 45 bases in frame from base 1. Trimming removed 0 bases from V and 1 base from J, leaving 10 bases between the germline ends. CDR1 and CDR2 are drawn from the germline V gene: SGHRS, YFSETQ. Sequencing was carried out using peripheral blood. The clonotype comes from a man in his 70s with active or convalescent COVID-19. The sequence links TRBV5-1 to TRBJ1-2, and TRBD1 may be the D gene, going by 5 matching bases. The CDR3 in this case is CASSLGQNYNYGYTF. The DNA sequence follows: TGCGCCAGCAGCTTGGGACAGAACTATAACTATGGCTACACCTTC.